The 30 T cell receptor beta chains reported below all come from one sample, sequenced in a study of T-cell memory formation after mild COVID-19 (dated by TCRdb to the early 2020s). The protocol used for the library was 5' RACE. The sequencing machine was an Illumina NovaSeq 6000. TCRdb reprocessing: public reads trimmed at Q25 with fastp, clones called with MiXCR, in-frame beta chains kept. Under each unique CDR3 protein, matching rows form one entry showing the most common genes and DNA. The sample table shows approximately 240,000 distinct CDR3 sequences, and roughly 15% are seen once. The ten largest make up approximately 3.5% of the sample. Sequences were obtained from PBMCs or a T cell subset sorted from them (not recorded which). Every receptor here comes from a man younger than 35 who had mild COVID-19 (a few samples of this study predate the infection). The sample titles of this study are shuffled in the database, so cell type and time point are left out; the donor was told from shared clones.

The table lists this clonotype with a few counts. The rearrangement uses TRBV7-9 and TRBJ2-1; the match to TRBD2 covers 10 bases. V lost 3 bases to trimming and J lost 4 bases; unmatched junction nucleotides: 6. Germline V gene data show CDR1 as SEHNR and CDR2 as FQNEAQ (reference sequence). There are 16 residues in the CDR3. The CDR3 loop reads CASSFSLAGVYNEQFF. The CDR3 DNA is TGTGCCAGCAGCTTCTCCCTAGCGGGGGTTTACAATGAGCAGTTCTTC. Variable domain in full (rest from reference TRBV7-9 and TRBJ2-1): DTGVSQNPRHKITKRGQNVTFRCDPISEHNRLYWYRQTLGQGPEFLTYFQNEAQLEKSRLLSDRFSAERPKGSFSTLEIQRTEQGDSAMYLCASSFSLAGVYNEQFFGPGTRLTVL.

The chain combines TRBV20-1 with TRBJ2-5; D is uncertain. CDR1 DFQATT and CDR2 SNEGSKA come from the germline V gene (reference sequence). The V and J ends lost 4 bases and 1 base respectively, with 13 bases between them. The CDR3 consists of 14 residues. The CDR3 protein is CSAIIPPSQETQYF. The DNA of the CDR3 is TGCAGTGCTATAATCCCGCCAAGCCAAGAGACCCAGTACTTC.

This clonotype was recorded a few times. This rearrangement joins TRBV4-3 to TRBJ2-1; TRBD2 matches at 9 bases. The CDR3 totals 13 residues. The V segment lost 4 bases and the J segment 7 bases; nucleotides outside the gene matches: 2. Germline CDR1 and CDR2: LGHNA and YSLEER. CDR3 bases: TGCGCCAGCAGCCGCGGACTAGCGAATGAGCAGTTCTTC. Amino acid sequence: CASSRGLANEQFF.

The CDR3 DNA follows: TGTGCCAGCAGTGACTTCTATGTGGCGGGGGGCGCAATAAACACCGGGGAGCTGTTTTTT. This encodes CASSDFYVAGGAINTGELFF. The chain uses TRBV6-4 and TRBJ2-2; 8 nucleotides agree with TRBD2. The J segment lost 2 bases and the V segment lost 1 base, leaving 15 bases of the junction unmatched. CDR1 and CDR2 (germline): MRHNA, SNTAGT. This CDR3 has 20 residues.

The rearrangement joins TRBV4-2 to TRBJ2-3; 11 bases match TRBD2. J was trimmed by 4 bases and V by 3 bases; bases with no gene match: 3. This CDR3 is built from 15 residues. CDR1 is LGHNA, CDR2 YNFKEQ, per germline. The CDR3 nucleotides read TGTGCCAGCAGCCACCGACTAGCGGGGTCAGATACGCAGTATTTT. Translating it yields CASSHRLAGSDTQYF.

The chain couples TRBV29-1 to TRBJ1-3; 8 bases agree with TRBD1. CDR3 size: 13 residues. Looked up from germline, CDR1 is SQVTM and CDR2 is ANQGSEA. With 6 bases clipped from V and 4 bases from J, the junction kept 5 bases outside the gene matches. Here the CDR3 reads CSVPGQGGNTIYF. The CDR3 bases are TGCAGCGTCCCCGGACAGGGAGGAAACACCATATATTTT.

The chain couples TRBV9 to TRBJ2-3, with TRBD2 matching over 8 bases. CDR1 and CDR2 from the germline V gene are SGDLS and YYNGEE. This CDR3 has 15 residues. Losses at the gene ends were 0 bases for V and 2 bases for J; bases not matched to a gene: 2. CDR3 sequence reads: CASSVASGPTDTQYF. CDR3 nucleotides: TGTGCCAGCAGCGTAGCTAGCGGGCCCACAGATACGCAGTATTTT.

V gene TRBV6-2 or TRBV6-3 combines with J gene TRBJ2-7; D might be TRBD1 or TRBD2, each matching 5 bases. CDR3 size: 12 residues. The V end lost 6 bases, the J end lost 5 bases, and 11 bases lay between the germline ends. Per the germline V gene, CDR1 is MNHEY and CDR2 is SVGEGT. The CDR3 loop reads CASSWGYNEQYF. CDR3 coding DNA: TGTGCCAGCAGCTGGGGGTATAACGAGCAGTACTTC.

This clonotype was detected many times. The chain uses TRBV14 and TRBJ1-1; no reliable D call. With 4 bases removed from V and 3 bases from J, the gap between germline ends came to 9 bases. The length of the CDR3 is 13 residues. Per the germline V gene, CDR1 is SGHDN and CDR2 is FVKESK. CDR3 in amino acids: CASSLGPYTEAFF. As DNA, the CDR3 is TGTGCCAGCAGCCTAGGACCTTACACTGAAGCTTTCTTT.

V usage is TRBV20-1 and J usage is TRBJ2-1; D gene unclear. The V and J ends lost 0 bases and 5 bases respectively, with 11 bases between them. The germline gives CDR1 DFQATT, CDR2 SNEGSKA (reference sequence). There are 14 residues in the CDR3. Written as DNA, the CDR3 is TGCAGTGCTAGAGATTTTGAGTACAACAATGAGCAGTTCTTC. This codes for CSARDFEYNNEQFF.

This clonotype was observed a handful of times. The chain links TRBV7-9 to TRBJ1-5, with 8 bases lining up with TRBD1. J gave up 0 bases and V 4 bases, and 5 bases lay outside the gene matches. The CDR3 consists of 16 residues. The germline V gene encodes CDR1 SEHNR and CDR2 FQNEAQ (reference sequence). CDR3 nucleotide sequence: TGTGCCAGCAGCTCCCACAGGGGGAATAGCAATCAGCCCCAGCATTTT. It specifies CASSSHRGNSNQPQHF.

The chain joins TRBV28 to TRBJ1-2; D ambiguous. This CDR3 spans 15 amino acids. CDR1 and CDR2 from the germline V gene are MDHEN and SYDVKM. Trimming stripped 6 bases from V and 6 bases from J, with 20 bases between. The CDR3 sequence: CASSSGRSPRNGYTF. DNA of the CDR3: TGTGCCAGCAGCTCAGGACGGTCCCCTAGAAATGGCTACACCTTC.

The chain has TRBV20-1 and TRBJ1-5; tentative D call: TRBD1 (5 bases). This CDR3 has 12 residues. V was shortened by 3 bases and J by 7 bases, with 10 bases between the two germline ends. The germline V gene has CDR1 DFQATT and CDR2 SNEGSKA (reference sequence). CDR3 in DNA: TGCAGTGCTAGTGCGGGGGTACAGCCCCAGCATTTT. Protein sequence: CSASAGVQPQHF.

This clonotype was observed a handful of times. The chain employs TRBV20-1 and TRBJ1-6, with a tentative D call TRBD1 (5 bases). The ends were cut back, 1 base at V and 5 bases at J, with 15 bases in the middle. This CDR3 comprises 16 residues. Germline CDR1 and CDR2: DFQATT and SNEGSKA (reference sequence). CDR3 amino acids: CSARVSSREHNSPLHF. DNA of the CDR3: TGCAGTGCTAGAGTTTCGAGCAGGGAGCATAATTCACCCCTCCACTTT.

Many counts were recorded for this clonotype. CDR3 protein: CASSPAGGLSFNEQFF. CDR3 nucleotides: TGTGCCAGCAGCCCCGCGGGGGGGCTTTCGTTCAATGAGCAGTTCTTC. The chain carries TRBV27 and TRBJ2-1; 9 nucleotides align to TRBD2. The germline CDR1 and CDR2 sequences are MNHEY and SMNVEV (reference sequence). The ends lost 6 bases at V and 6 bases at J; junction bases unmatched: 12. The CDR3 extends over 16 amino acids.

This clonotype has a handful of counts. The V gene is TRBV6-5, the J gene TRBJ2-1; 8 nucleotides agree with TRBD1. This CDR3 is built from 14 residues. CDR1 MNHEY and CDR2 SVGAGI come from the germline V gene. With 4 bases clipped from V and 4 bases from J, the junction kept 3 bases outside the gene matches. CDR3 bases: TGTGCCAGCAGTTCCGGGGACAGGTACAATGAGCAGTTCTTC. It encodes CASSSGDRYNEQFF.

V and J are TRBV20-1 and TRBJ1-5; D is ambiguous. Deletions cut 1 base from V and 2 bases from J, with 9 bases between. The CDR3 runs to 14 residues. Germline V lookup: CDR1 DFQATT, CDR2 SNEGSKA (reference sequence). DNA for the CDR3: TGCAGTGCTAGAGGTTCTAACCGCAATCAGCCCCAGCATTTT. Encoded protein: CSARGSNRNQPQHF.

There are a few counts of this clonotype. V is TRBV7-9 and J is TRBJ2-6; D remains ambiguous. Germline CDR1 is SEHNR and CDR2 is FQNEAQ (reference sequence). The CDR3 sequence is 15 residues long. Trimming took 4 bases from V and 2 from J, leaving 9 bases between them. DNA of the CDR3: TGTGCCAGCAGCTCCTGGAATACTGGGGCCAACGTCCTGACTTTC. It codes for CASSSWNTGANVLTF.

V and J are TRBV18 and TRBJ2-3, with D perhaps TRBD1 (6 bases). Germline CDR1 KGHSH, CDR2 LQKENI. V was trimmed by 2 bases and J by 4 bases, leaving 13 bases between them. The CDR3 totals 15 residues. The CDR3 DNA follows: TGTGCCAGCTCACCAATTGCAGGGGACGCAGATACGCAGTATTTT. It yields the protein CASSPIAGDADTQYF.

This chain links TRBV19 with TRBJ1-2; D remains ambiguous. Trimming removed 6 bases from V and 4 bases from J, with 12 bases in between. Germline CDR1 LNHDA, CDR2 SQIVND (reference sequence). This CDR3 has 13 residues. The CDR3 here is CASRWTRGYGYTF. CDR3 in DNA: TGTGCCAGTAGATGGACCCGAGGCTATGGCTACACCTTC.

The CDR3 nucleotides read TGTGCCAGCAGGCCGGGACAGCATTCACCCCTCCACTTT. Protein product: CASRPGQHSPLHF. The chain is built from TRBV6-2 or TRBV6-3 and TRBJ1-6; 7 nucleotides agree with TRBD1. Germline CDR1 MNHEY, CDR2 SVGEGT. V lost 6 bases to trimming and J lost 8 bases; unmatched junction nucleotides: 4. CDR3 length equals 13 residues.

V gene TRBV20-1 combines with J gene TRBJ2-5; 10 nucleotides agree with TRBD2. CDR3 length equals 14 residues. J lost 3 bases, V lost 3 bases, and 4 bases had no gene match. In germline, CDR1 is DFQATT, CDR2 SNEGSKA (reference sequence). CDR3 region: CSARVAGGKETQYF. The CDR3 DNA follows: TGCAGTGCTAGGGTAGCGGGGGGAAAAGAGACCCAGTACTTC.

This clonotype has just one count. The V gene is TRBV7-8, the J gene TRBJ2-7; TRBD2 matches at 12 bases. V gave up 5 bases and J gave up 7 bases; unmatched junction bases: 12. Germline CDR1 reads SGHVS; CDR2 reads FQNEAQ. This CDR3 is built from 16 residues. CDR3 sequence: CASSQVLAGGPKEQYV. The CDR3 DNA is TGTGCCAGCAGCCAAGTCCTAGCGGGGGGGCCTAAGGAGCAGTACGTC.

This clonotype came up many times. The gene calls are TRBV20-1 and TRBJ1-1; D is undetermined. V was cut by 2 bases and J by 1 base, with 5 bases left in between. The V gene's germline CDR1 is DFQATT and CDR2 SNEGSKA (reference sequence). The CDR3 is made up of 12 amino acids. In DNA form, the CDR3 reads TGCAGTGCTAGACCACAGAACACTGAAGCTTTCTTT. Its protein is CSARPQNTEAFF.

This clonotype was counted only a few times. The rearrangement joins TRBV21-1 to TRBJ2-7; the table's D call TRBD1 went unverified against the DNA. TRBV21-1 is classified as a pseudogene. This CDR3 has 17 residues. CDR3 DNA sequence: TGTGCCAGCAGCAAAGGAGGGGCCCGGGACAGCATATACGAGCAGTACTTC. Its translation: CASSKGGARDSIYEQYF.

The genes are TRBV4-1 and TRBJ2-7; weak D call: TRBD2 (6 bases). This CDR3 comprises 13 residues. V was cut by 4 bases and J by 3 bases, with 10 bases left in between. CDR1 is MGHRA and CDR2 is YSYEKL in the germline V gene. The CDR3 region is CASSPIGGYEQYV. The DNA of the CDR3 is TGCGCCAGCAGCCCGATCGGGGGCTACGAGCAGTACGTC.

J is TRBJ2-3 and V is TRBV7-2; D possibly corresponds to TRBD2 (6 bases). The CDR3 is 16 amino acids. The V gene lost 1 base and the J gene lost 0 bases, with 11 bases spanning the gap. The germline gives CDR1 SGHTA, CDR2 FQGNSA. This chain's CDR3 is CASSLEPTRSTDTQYF. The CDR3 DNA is TGTGCCAGCAGCTTAGAGCCGACTAGGAGCACAGATACGCAGTATTTT.

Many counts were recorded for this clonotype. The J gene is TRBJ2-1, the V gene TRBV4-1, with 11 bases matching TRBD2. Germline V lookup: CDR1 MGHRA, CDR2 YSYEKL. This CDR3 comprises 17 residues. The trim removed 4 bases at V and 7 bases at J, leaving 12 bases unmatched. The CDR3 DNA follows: TGCGCCAGCAGCCGAGGGGGACTAGCGGCCCTAGGTAATGAGCAGTTCTTC. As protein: CASSRGGLAALGNEQFF.

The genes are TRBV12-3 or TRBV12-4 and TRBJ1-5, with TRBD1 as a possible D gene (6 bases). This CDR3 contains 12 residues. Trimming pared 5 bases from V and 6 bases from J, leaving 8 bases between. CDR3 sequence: CASSNRVQPQHF. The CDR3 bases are TGTGCCAGCAGTAACAGGGTTCAGCCCCAGCATTTT.

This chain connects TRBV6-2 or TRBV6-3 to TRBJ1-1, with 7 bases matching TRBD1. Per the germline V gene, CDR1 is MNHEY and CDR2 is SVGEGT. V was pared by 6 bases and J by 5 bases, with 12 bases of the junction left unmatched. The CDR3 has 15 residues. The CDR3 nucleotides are TGTGCCAGCAGGATGACAGGGAACTCGTGGACTGAAGCTTTCTTT. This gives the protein CASRMTGNSWTEAFF.